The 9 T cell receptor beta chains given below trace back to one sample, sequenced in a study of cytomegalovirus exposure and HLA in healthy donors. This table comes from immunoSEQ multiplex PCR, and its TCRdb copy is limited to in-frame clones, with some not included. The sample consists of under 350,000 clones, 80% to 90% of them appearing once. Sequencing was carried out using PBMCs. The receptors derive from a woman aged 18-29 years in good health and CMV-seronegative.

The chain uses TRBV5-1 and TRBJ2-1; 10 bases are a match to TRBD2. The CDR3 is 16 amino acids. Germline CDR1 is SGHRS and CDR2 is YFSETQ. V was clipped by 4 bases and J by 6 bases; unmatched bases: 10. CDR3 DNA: TGCGCCAGCAGCCAGTCACTAGCGGGAATACCCAATGAGCAGTTCTTC. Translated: CASSQSLAGIPNEQFF.

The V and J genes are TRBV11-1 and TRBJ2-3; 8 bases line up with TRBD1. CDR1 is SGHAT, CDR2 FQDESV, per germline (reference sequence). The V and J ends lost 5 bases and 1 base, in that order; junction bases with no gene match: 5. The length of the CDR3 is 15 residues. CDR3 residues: CASSPGQVGTDTQYF. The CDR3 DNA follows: TGTGCCAGCAGCCCGGGACAGGTGGGCACAGATACGCAGTATTTT.

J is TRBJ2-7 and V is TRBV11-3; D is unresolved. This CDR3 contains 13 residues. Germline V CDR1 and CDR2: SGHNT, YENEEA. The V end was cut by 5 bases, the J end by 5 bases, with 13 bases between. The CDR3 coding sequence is TGTGCCAGCAGCCTCCTTTTTAGAAACGAGCAGTACTTC. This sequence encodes CASSLLFRNEQYF.

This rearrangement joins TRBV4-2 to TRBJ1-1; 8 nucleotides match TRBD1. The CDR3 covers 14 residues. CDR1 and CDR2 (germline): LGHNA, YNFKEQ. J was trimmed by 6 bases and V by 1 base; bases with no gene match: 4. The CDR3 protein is CASSQGTGYAEAFF. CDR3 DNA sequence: TGTGCCAGCAGCCAAGGGACAGGGTATGCTGAAGCTTTCTTT.

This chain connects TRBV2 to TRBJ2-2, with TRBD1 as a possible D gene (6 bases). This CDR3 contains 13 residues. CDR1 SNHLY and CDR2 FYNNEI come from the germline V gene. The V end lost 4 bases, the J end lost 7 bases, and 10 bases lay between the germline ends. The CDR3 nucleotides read TGTGCCAGCAGTGCACAGGGTAGCGGGGAGCTGTTTTTT. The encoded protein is CASSAQGSGELFF.

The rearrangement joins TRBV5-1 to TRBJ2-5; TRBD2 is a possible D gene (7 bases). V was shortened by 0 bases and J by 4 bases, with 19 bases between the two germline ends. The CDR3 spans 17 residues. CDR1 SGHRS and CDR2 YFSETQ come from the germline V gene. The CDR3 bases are TGCGCCAGCAGCTTGGCTGTGGGAGGGGGTCGAGGAGAGACCCAGTACTTC. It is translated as CASSLAVGGGRGETQYF. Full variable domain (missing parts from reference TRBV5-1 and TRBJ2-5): KAGVTQTPRYLIKTRGQQVTLSCSPISGHRSVSWYQQTPGQGLQFLFEYFSETQRNKGNFPGRFSGRQFSNSRSEMNVSTLELGDSALYLCASSLAVGGGRGETQYFGPGTRLLVL.

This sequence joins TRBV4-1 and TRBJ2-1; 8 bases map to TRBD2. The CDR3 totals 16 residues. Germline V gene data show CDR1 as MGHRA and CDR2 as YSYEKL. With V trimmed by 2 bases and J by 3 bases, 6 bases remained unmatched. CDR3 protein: CASSQSRTSFYNEQFF. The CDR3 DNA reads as TGCGCCAGCAGCCAATCCCGGACTAGCTTCTACAATGAGCAGTTCTTC.

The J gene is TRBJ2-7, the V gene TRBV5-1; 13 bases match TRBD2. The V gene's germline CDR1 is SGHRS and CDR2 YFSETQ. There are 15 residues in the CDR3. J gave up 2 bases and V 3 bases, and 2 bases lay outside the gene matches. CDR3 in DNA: TGCGCCAGCAGCTCACTAGCGGGGGGGCCCTACGAGCAGTACTTC. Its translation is CASSSLAGGPYEQYF.

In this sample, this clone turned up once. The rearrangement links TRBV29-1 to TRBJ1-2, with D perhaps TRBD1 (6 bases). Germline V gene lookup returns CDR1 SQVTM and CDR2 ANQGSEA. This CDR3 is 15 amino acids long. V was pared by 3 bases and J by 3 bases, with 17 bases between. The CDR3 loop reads CSVDRGGATYYGYTF. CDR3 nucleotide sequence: TGCAGCGTTGACCGGGGGGGGGCAACTTACTATGGCTACACCTTC.